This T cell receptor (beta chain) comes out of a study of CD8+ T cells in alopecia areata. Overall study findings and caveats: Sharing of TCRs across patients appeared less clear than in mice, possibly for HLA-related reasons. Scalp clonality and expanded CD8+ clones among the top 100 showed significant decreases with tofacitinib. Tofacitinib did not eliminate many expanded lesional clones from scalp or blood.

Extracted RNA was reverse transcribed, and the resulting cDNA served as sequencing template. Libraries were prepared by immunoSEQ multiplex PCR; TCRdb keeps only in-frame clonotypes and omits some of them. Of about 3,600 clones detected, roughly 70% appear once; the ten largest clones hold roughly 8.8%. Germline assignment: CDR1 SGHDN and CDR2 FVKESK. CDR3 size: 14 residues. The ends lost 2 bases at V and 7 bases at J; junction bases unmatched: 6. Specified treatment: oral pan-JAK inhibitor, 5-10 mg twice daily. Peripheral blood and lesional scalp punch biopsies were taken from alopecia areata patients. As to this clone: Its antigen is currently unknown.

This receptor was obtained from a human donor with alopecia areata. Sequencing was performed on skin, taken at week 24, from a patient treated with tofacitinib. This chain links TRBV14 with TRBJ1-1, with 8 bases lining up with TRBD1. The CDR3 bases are TGTGCCAGCAGCCAACTCGGGGGACAGGTTGAAGCTTTCTTT. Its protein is CASSQLGGQVEAFF.